The next 7 T cell receptor beta chains were all read from a single sample in a study of long-term antiretroviral therapy in people with HIV. Samples were assayed with immunoSEQ v3.0 at survey level. The method was immunoSEQ multiplex PCR; TCRdb's version includes in-frame clones alone and lacks a portion of them. The table has approximately 25,000 clones, 80% to 85% seen once; the top ten hold about 10%. Material: unsorted PBMCs, obtained 0.8 years before starting antiretroviral therapy. The receptors stem from a man aged 18 to 30 with HIV.

The V and J genes are TRBV12-5 and TRBJ1-5, with no clear D. Trimming took 1 base from V and 3 from J, leaving 7 bases between them. This CDR3 is 14 amino acids long. Per germline, CDR1 LGHNT and CDR2 FRNRAP. CDR3 loop: CASGLGGINQPQHF. In DNA, the CDR3 is TGTGCTAGTGGTTTGGGTGGTATCAATCAGCCCCAGCATTTT.

V usage is TRBV7-9 and J usage is TRBJ2-3; 9 bases align to TRBD2. CDR1 and CDR2 (germline): SEHNR, FQNEAQ (reference sequence). The CDR3 sequence is 16 residues long. Trimming at V came to 2 bases and at J to 5 bases, leaving 8 bases not matched to a gene. For the CDR3, the DNA is TGTGCCAGCAGCTTAAGGGCTAGCGGGGTTCAAGATACGCAGTATTTT. Amino acids: CASSLRASGVQDTQYF. The variable domain in full, completed from reference TRBV7-9 and TRBJ2-3, reads DTGVSQNPRHKITKRGQNVTFRCDPISEHNRLYWYRQTLGQGPEFLTYFQNEAQLEKSRLLSDRFSAERPKGSFSTLEIQRTEQGDSAMYLCASSLRASGVQDTQYFGPGTRLTVL.

The V call is TRBV4-1, the J call TRBJ2-3; D call uncertain. Germline loops: CDR1 MGHRA, CDR2 YSYEKL. The ends were cut back, 2 bases at V and 11 bases at J, with 17 bases in the middle. The CDR3 sequence is 14 residues long. The CDR3 region has the DNA TGCGCCAGCAGCCAACTAGTCCGGACGGGTAAGCAGTATTTT. Its translation is CASSQLVRTGKQYF.

V and J are TRBV14 and TRBJ1-1; a possible D gene is TRBD1 (6 bases). CDR1 is SGHDN and CDR2 is FVKESK in the germline V gene. This CDR3 has 16 amino acids. The V end lost 4 bases, the J end lost 1 base, and 16 bases lay between the germline ends. The CDR3 sequence is CASSPRRGIENTEAFF. The DNA of the CDR3 is TGTGCCAGCAGCCCCCGAAGGGGGATTGAGAACACTGAAGCTTTCTTT.

The rearrangement joins TRBV4-1 to TRBJ2-7, with D tentatively TRBD1 or TRBD2 (5 bases each). V lost 0 bases and J 5 bases, leaving 11 bases between the germline ends. CDR3 size: 14 residues. Germline CDR1 reads MGHRA; CDR2 reads YSYEKL. CDR3 bases: TGCGCCAGCAGCCAAGATCGGGGCTGGAACGAGCAGTACTTC. Translating it yields CASSQDRGWNEQYF.

The genes are TRBV27 and TRBJ2-1, with 7 bases fitting TRBD2. Trimming removed 3 bases from V and 5 bases from J; junction bases left unmatched: 4. Germline CDR1 MNHEY, CDR2 SMNVEV (reference sequence). This CDR3 contains 14 residues. The CDR3 coding sequence is TGTGCCAGCAGTTTGGGGGGGGAACACAATGAGCAGTTCTTC. It yields the protein CASSLGGEHNEQFF.

The chain combines TRBV7-9 with TRBJ2-3, with D perhaps being TRBD1 or TRBD2 (5 bases each). V shed 8 bases and J shed 3 bases, with 12 bases lying between them. The V gene's germline CDR1 is SEHNR and CDR2 FQNEAQ (reference sequence). The CDR3 runs 13 residues. The CDR3 reads CASRGPTTDTQYF. The CDR3 nucleotides read TGTGCCAGCCGGGGACCGACAACAGATACGCAGTATTTT.